This passage covers 26 T cell receptor beta chains from one sample sequenced in a study of cytomegalovirus exposure and HLA in healthy donors. The PCR employed 60 Vbeta primers together with 13 Jbeta primers. TCRdb keeps only in-frame clones here, not all; method: immunoSEQ multiplex PCR. This sample has about 160,000 clones; approximately 80% occur once, and the top ten carry 6.5% to 7.5%. The specimen sequenced was PBMCs. The receptors here all came from a woman under 40 in good health and CMV-seropositive.

The V gene is TRBV6-4, the J gene TRBJ1-6; D possibly corresponds to TRBD1 (5 bases). Trimming pared 6 bases from V and 9 bases from J, leaving 18 bases between. Germline CDR1 reads MRHNA; CDR2 reads SNTAGT. The CDR3 spans 15 residues. CDR3 protein: CASSESGGMVSPLHF. CDR3 nucleotides: TGTGCCAGCAGCGAATCCGGGGGGATGGTTTCACCCCTCCACTTT.

The chain joins TRBV10-2 to TRBJ1-3; D gene uncertain. V was shortened by 5 bases and J by 4 bases, with 12 bases between the two germline ends. CDR3 length equals 14 residues. Germline V gene sequence: CDR1 WSHSY, CDR2 SAAADI. In DNA, the CDR3 is TGCGCCAGCAGTTCCGGGAGTAGAGGAAACACCATATATTTT. This codes for CASSSGSRGNTIYF.

This chain links TRBV5-1 with TRBJ1-2; D is unresolved. The CDR3 consists of 12 residues. V was pared by 5 bases and J by 6 bases, with 11 bases between. The germline V gene encodes CDR1 SGHRS and CDR2 YFSETQ. The CDR3 is CASRREGDGYTF. For the CDR3, the DNA is TGCGCCAGCAGACGGGAAGGAGATGGCTACACCTTC. Looking up the rest from reference TRBV5-1 and TRBJ1-2 gives the full variable domain: KAGVTQTPRYLIKTRGQQVTLSCSPISGHRSVSWYQQTPGQGLQFLFEYFSETQRNKGNFPGRFSGRQFSNSRSEMNVSTLELGDSALYLCASRREGDGYTFGSGTRLTVV.

This rearrangement joins TRBV5-1 to TRBJ1-2; D call uncertain. Trimming removed 4 bases at V and 7 bases at J, with 14 bases between. The CDR3 sequence is 13 residues long. CDR1 and CDR2 from the germline V gene are SGHRS and YFSETQ. CDR3 in amino acids: CASSPGSAFGYTF. The CDR3 DNA follows: TGCGCCAGCAGCCCGGGGTCAGCTTTTGGCTACACCTTC.

The V gene is TRBV29-1, the J gene TRBJ1-4; perhaps TRBD1 as D (5 bases). V was clipped by 6 bases and J by 7 bases, with 15 bases between them. This CDR3 comprises 13 residues. Germline lookup yields CDR1 SQVTM and CDR2 ANQGSEA. Here the CDR3 reads CSVTGTTSEKLFF. The CDR3 DNA follows: TGCAGCGTAACCGGGACTACGAGTGAAAAACTGTTTTTT.

The chain employs TRBV4-3 and TRBJ1-2, with 10 positions matching TRBD1. J gave up 4 bases and V 4 bases, and 6 bases lay outside the gene matches. This CDR3 has 15 amino acids. Germline V gene lookup returns CDR1 LGHNA and CDR2 YSLEER. The CDR3 DNA is TGCGCCAGCAGCCCGGGACAGGGGATAGGCTATGGCTACACCTTC. As protein: CASSPGQGIGYGYTF.

This clone is a singleton in its sample. The rearrangement links TRBV6-1 to TRBJ2-6; D is uncertain. CDR1 and CDR2 from the germline V gene are MNHNS and SASEGT. Trimming stripped 2 bases from V and 0 bases from J, with 11 bases between. This CDR3 is 17 amino acids long. The CDR3 is CASSEIALGSGANVLTF. The CDR3 region has the DNA TGTGCCAGCAGTGAAATCGCCCTAGGCTCTGGGGCCAACGTCCTGACTTTC.

The rearrangement joins TRBV19 to TRBJ2-1; possible D gene TRBD1, 5 bases. CDR1 is LNHDA and CDR2 is SQIVND in the germline V gene (reference sequence). The CDR3 covers 17 residues. Trimming removed 3 bases from V and 3 bases from J, with 18 bases in between. This CDR3 is CASSIKFQGMGYNEQFF. In DNA, the CDR3 is TGTGCCAGTAGTATTAAGTTCCAGGGTATGGGCTACAATGAGCAGTTCTTC.

This chain uses TRBV4-1 with TRBJ2-5, with a tentative D call TRBD2 (6 bases). The germline gives CDR1 MGHRA, CDR2 YSYEKL. The V gene lost 4 bases and the J gene lost 0 bases, with 18 bases spanning the gap. CDR3 size: 17 residues. This CDR3 reads CASSLNSGTEYQETQYF. The CDR3 nucleotides read TGCGCCAGCAGCCTTAATTCCGGGACTGAGTACCAAGAGACCCAGTACTTC.

The J gene is TRBJ2-5, the V gene TRBV5-1, with TRBD2 identical over 13 bases. The CDR3 runs 16 residues. Germline V gene lookup returns CDR1 SGHRS and CDR2 YFSETQ. Trimming removed 4 bases from V and 3 bases from J; junction bases left unmatched: 6. CDR3 coding DNA: TGCGCCAGCAGCATAGGACTAGCGGGGGTGAAAGAGACCCAGTACTTC. Translating gives CASSIGLAGVKETQYF.

The chain links TRBV29-1 to TRBJ1-3; D uncertain. V lost 5 bases and J 3 bases, leaving 8 bases between the germline ends. The CDR3 sequence is 12 residues long. CDR1 and CDR2 from the germline V gene are SQVTM and ANQGSEA. Written as DNA, the CDR3 is TGCAGCGTTCGGGCGGGTGGAAACACCATATATTTT. Amino acids: CSVRAGGNTIYF.

Concerning this clone itself: This same CDR3 is encoded by further DNA sequences in the sample. V and J are TRBV18 and TRBJ1-1; possible D gene TRBD1, 5 bases. V was shortened by 3 bases and J by 7 bases, with 18 bases between the two germline ends. Germline V gene data show CDR1 as KGHSH and CDR2 as LQKENI. This CDR3 has 15 residues. The CDR3 loop reads CASSPYTGTVLEAFF. The CDR3 DNA follows: TGTGCCAGCTCACCTTATACAGGCACCGTACTTGAAGCTTTCTTT.

There are a few counts of this clone. The genes are TRBV2 and TRBJ2-5; 11 nucleotides align to TRBD1. The CDR3 spans 15 residues. V was clipped by 6 bases and J by 2 bases; unmatched bases: 5. Germline values: CDR1 SNHLY, CDR2 FYNNEI. CDR3 sequence: CASSRDRGIQETQYF. DNA for the CDR3: TGTGCCAGCAGCCGGGACAGGGGGATTCAAGAGACCCAGTACTTC.

The chain carries TRBV6-6 and TRBJ1-1; D may be TRBD1 (6 bases). The V gene's germline CDR1 is MNHNY and CDR2 SVGAGI (reference sequence). The CDR3 is made up of 15 amino acids. With 6 bases removed from V and 2 bases from J, the gap between germline ends came to 16 bases. The CDR3 is CASRKTGFDNTEAFF. The CDR3 bases are TGTGCCAGCAGAAAAACAGGGTTTGACAACACTGAAGCTTTCTTT.

This chain connects TRBV4-1 to TRBJ2-4; TRBD2 matches at 12 bases. V was pared by 1 base and J by 0 bases, with 4 bases of the junction left unmatched. Germline-derived CDR1 and CDR2 are MGHRA and YSYEKL. The CDR3 is made up of 18 amino acids. This chain's CDR3 is CASSQGLAGGLAKNIQYF. Written as DNA, the CDR3 is TGCGCCAGCAGCCAAGGGCTAGCGGGGGGGCTAGCCAAAAACATTCAGTACTTC.

V gene TRBV7-9 combines with J gene TRBJ1-5; 9 bases fit TRBD1. The germline V gene has CDR1 SEHNR and CDR2 FQNEAQ (reference sequence). With 1 base clipped from V and 4 bases from J, the junction kept 2 bases outside the gene matches. This CDR3 is built from 15 residues. CDR3 in DNA: TGTGCCAGCAGCTTAGGGGGGACAGGGAATCAGCCCCAGCATTTT. It is translated as CASSLGGTGNQPQHF.

The CDR3 nucleotides read TGTGCCAGCAGCTCCTATGGGACAGGTAATCAGCCCCAGCATTTT. Protein: CASSSYGTGNQPQHF. This chain joins TRBV5-6 and TRBJ1-5; 8 positions match TRBD1. Germline CDR1 and CDR2: SGHDT and YYEEEE. V lost 3 bases to trimming and J lost 4 bases; unmatched junction nucleotides: 6. CDR3 length: 15 amino acids.

This clone was recorded once. The J gene is TRBJ2-1, the V gene TRBV7-9, with TRBD2 identical over 8 bases. The germline V gene encodes CDR1 SEHNR and CDR2 FQNEAQ (reference sequence). The CDR3 length is 16 residues. Trimming removed 5 bases from V and 8 bases from J; junction bases left unmatched: 14. CDR3 DNA: TGTGCCAGCAGCCCATACGGGACTAGATCGGTCGATGAGCAGTTCTTC. Translation gives CASSPYGTRSVDEQFF.

The gene calls are TRBV19 and TRBJ1-5; 8 nucleotides line up with TRBD1. Germline loops: CDR1 LNHDA, CDR2 SQIVND (reference sequence). This CDR3 spans 17 amino acids. Trimming cost V 3 bases and J 1 base; bases outside gene matches: 8. For the CDR3, the DNA is TGTGCCAGTAGTATGGACAGGGAAACGGCGAGCAATCAGCCCCAGCATTTT. Protein: CASSMDRETASNQPQHF.

The chain recombines TRBV5-6 with TRBJ1-1; 8 nucleotides line up with TRBD1. The V gene end was trimmed by 3 bases and the J gene end by 4 bases; junction bases not matched to a gene: 8. The CDR3 extends over 15 amino acids. The germline CDR1 and CDR2 sequences are SGHDT and YYEEEE. The CDR3 loop reads CASSYQQGGRTEAFF. The CDR3 coding sequence is TGTGCCAGCAGCTACCAACAGGGGGGACGCACTGAAGCTTTCTTT.

V usage is TRBV10-3 and J usage is TRBJ2-7; D gene uncertain. CDR1 ENHRY and CDR2 SYGVKD come from the germline V gene. CDR3 length equals 13 residues. V lost 7 bases to trimming and J lost 7 bases, with 17 bases between them. The CDR3 reads CAINTAGYGEQYF. CDR3 nucleotide sequence: TGTGCCATCAACACGGCTGGGTACGGGGAGCAGTACTTC.

The V call is TRBV5-5, the J call TRBJ1-1; weak D call: TRBD1 (5 bases). The V and J ends lost 0 bases and 0 bases respectively, with 12 bases between them. Germline values: CDR1 SGHKS, CDR2 YYEKEE (reference sequence). The CDR3 extends over 16 amino acids. Here the CDR3 DNA reads TGTGCCAGCAGCTTGGGAAGGGGAGGCATGAACACTGAAGCTTTCTTT. As protein: CASSLGRGGMNTEAFF.

J is TRBJ1-1 and V is TRBV5-5, with D possibly TRBD1 on 6 matching bases. The CDR3 runs to 14 residues. V gave up 4 bases and J gave up 2 bases, with 12 bases separating them. Germline V CDR1 and CDR2: SGHKS, YYEKEE (reference sequence). CDR3 residues: CASSLYRANTEAFF. DNA for the CDR3: TGTGCCAGCAGCCTGTACAGGGCCAACACTGAAGCTTTCTTT.

This clone appeared once. The J gene is TRBJ1-4, the V gene TRBV18; D perhaps matches TRBD1 (5 bases). The V end was cut by 1 base, the J end by 10 bases, with 22 bases between. The CDR3 spans 17 residues. Germline loops: CDR1 KGHSH, CDR2 LQKENI. CDR3 nucleotide sequence: TGTGCCAGCTCACCACTTCCCGCCGGGGGTTCTGAAGGAAAACTGTTTTTT. It specifies CASSPLPAGGSEGKLFF.

The chain has TRBV5-1 and TRBJ2-1; 11 bases match TRBD1. The CDR3 covers 16 residues. Germline V gene data show CDR1 as SGHRS and CDR2 as YFSETQ. J was trimmed by 1 base and V by 4 bases; bases with no gene match: 4. The CDR3: CASSIGTGGSYNEQFF. CDR3 DNA: TGCGCCAGCAGCATTGGGACAGGGGGGTCCTACAATGAGCAGTTCTTC.

This chain connects TRBV2 to TRBJ2-5; 8 bases match TRBD1. Germline trimming cut 10 bases from V and 2 bases from J; bases unmatched to any gene: 12. This CDR3 is 15 amino acids long. Germline-derived CDR1 and CDR2 are SNHLY and FYNNEI. CDR3 residues: CATKRTQGAQETQYF. For the CDR3, the DNA is TGTGCCACCAAACGGACTCAGGGGGCGCAAGAGACCCAGTACTTC.